This T cell receptor beta chain originates from a study of T-cell reconstitution after alpha-beta-depleted transplantation in children. The study, taken as a whole, reports: The origin of alpha-beta T cells about two months after transplant was reportedly several hundred expanded graft clones.

During its preparation, the TCRbeta library received unique molecular identifiers. TCRdb independently ran MiXCR on the PCR reads; one entry per CDR3 protein. The table records 500,000 to 750,000 distinct CDR3 sequences, roughly 27% of them present only once. This clonotype appeared a few times. Its antigen is unidentified. V was clipped by 5 bases and J by 3 bases; unmatched bases: 7. Germline V gene data show CDR1 as SGHTA and CDR2 as FQGNSA. The length of the CDR3 is 16 residues. The input for sequencing was PBMCs, taken before TCRalphabeta/CD19-depleted stem cell transplant. This sequence joins TRBV7-2 and TRBJ2-1, with TRBD2 matching 10 bases. This receptor was taken from a boy under two years old with Wiskott-Aldrich syndrome, due to receive a stem cell transplant. The CDR3: CASSPKLAGNYNEQFF. The CDR3 coding sequence is TGTGCCAGCAGCCCCAAACTAGCGGGGAACTACAATGAGCAGTTCTTC.